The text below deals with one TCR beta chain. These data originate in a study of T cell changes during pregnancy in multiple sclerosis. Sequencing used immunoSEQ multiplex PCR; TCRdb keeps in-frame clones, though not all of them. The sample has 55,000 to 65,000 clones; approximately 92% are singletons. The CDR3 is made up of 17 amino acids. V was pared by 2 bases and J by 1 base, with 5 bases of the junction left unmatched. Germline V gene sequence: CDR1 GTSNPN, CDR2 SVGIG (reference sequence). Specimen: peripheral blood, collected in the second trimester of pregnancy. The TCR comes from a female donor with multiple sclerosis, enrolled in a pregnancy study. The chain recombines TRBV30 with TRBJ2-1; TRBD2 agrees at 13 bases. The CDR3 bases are TGTGCCTGGAGTTCCGGGACTAGCGGGGTATCCTACAATGAGCAGTTCTTC. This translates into CAWSSGTSGVSYNEQFF.